This TCR beta chain was sequenced in a study of OX40 agonist ivuxolimab in advanced cancers. This CDR3 region has 15 residues. CDR1 and CDR2 (germline): LGHNA, YSLEER. J was trimmed by 8 bases and V by 0 bases; bases with no gene match: 8. TCRdb keeps only in-frame clones here, not all; method: immunoSEQ multiplex PCR. Of some 76,000 clones in the sample, about 87% were seen once. This specimen was CD4+ or CD8+ T cells sorted from blood, taken in a trial of the OX40 agonist ivuxolimab. This TCR was recovered from an adult with an advanced solid tumor such as melanoma, head and neck, liver or kidney cancer. This chain joins TRBV4-3 and TRBJ1-2, with 8 positions matching TRBD1. For the CDR3, the DNA is TGCGCCAGCAGCCAAGATTCGACAGGGGACTTCGGCTACACCTTC. It codes for CASSQDSTGDFGYTF.